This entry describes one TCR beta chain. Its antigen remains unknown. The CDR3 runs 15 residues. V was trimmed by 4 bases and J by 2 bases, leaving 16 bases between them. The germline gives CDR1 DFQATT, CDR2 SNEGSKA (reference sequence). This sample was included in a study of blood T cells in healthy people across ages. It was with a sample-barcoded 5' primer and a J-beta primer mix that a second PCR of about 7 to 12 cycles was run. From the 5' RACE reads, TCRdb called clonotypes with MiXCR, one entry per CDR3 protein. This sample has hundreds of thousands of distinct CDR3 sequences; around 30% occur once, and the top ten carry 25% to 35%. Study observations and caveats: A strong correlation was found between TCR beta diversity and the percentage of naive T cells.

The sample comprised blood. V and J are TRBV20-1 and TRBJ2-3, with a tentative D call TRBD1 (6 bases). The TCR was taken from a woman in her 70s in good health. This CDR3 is CSATSYRVITDTQYF. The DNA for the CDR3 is TGCAGTGCTACAAGCTACAGGGTTATCACAGATACGCAGTATTTT.